These T cell receptor beta chains were read from a single sample in a study of PD-L1 blockade in urothelial cancer. Profiling relied on immunoSEQ multiplex PCR, and the TCRdb table lists in-frame clones only, not all of them. The sample lists tens of thousands of clones; 75% to 90% were seen once. Here the sequenced sample was PBMCs, taken around atezolizumab (anti-PD-L1) treatment. These TCRs come from a man between 65 and 80 years old with urothelial cancer. Both conserved end residues are part of each CDR3. The order of the fields is V gene, D gene, J gene, clone size, CDR3 protein, CDR3 DNA. D genes are given only for firm matches. Rows may omit the clone size; those that give it use once, few, many or a size class.

>TRBV19|.|TRBJ1-4|.
CASSRGGNNEKLFF
TGTGCCAGTAGTCGAGGAGGGAATAATGAAAAACTGTTTTTT
>TRBV5-4|.|TRBJ2-3|.
CASSRQEARTDTQYF
TGTGCCAGCAGCCGCCAGGAGGCCAGGACAGATACGCAGTATTTT
>TRBV27|TRBD1|TRBJ2-3|.
CASSSWDRGRLADTQYF
TGTGCCAGCAGTTCCTGGGACAGGGGGCGTTTGGCAGATACGCAGTATTTT
>TRBV28|TRBD2|TRBJ2-5|.
CASSLGGGMKTQYF
TGTGCCAGCAGTTTGGGGGGGGGAATGAAGACCCAGTACTTC
>TRBV19|.|TRBJ2-2|.
CATQILTATGELFF
TGTGCCACCCAAATCTTGACAGCCACCGGGGAGCTGTTTTTT
>TRBV2|TRBD1|TRBJ2-5|.
CASSKRVWDRGQETQYF
TGTGCCAGCAGTAAACGGGTATGGGACAGGGGACAAGAGACCCAGTACTTC
>TRBV6-5|TRBD2|TRBJ2-3|once
CASRPPGGTQYF
TGTGCCAGCAGACCCCCGGGAGGTACGCAGTATTTT
>TRBV6-1|.|TRBJ1-2|.
CASRGGSNYGYTF
TGTGCCAGCAGGGGAGGAAGTAACTATGGCTACACCTTC
>TRBV10-3|.|TRBJ2-7|.
CAIGRESSYEQYF
TGTGCCATAGGACGGGAAAGCTCCTACGAGCAGTACTTC
>TRBV27|TRBD2|TRBJ2-3|.
CASSPTTSGITDTQYF
TGTGCCAGCAGTCCAACGACTAGCGGGATAACAGATACGCAGTATTTT
>TRBV10-3|.|TRBJ2-1|.
CAIKGIGGGSYNEQFF
TGTGCCATCAAGGGCATAGGGGGGGGCTCCTACAATGAGCAGTTCTTC
>TRBV28|TRBD1|TRBJ2-1|.
CASSTGVWGQFF
TGTGCCAGCAGTACAGGGGTATGGGGTCAGTTCTTC
>TRBV9|.|TRBJ2-2|.
CASSVALGELFF
TGTGCCAGCAGCGTAGCCCTCGGGGAGCTGTTTTTT
>TRBV27|TRBD1|TRBJ1-1|.
CASSLFRDRLSPNTEAFF
TGTGCCAGCAGTTTATTCAGGGACAGGCTTTCCCCGAACACTGAAGCTTTCTTT
>TRBV6-5|.|TRBJ1-1|.
CASSYSAGIANTEAFF
TGTGCCAGCAGTTACTCGGCCGGGATTGCGAACACTGAAGCTTTCTTT
>TRBV25-1|TRBD2|TRBJ2-5|.
CASSLGAAGETQYF
TGTGCCAGCAGTTTGGGAGCAGCGGGGGAGACCCAGTACTTC
>TRBV7-8|TRBD2|TRBJ2-1|.
CASSVGVAGGPGEQFF
TGTGCCAGCAGCGTGGGCGTAGCGGGAGGGCCCGGTGAGCAGTTCTTC
>TRBV28|TRBD1|TRBJ2-3|.
CALQPLDRVGADTQYF
TGTGCGCTTCAGCCCCTGGACAGGGTGGGAGCAGATACGCAGTATTTT
>TRBV7-9|TRBD2|TRBJ2-3|.
CASSFASGIHDTQYF
TGTGCCAGCAGCTTCGCTAGCGGGATTCATGATACGCAGTATTTT
>TRBV28|TRBD1|TRBJ1-5|.
CASRASGQGDQPQHF
TGTGCCAGCAGGGCCTCTGGACAGGGGGATCAGCCCCAGCATTTT
>TRBV5-5|TRBD1|TRBJ2-3|.
CASSLATGDVDTQYF
TGTGCCAGCAGCTTGGCCACAGGGGATGTAGATACGCAGTATTTT
>TRBV19|.|TRBJ2-2|.
CASTDGGTTGELFF
TGTGCCAGCACCGATGGCGGGACCACCGGGGAGCTGTTTTTT
>TRBV19|.|TRBJ1-5|.
CASSTTGHASNQPQHF
TGTGCCAGTAGTACAACGGGACACGCCAGCAATCAGCCCCAGCATTTT
>TRBV18|.|TRBJ2-7|once
CASSPPGGRYEQYF
TGTGCCAGCTCACCACCAGGGGGAAGGTACGAGCAGTACTTC
>TRBV19|.|TRBJ2-5|.
CASTPTGTPVDNQYF
TGTGCCAGTACCCCTACGGGGACTCCGGTAGATAACCAGTACTTC
>TRBV19|TRBD1|TRBJ1-5|.
CASSPEGARPDQPQHF
TGTGCCAGTAGTCCTGAGGGGGCACGACCCGATCAGCCCCAGCATTTT
>TRBV19|TRBD1|TRBJ2-4|.
CASTAPTGGVGNIQYF
TGTGCCAGTACCGCCCCGACAGGGGGAGTTGGAAACATTCAGTACTTC
>TRBV19|.|TRBJ1-5|.
CASSMGRGGNQPQHF
TGTGCCAGTAGTATGGGCAGGGGAGGCAATCAGCCCCAGCATTTT
>TRBV5-4|TRBD1|TRBJ1-4|.
CASSSGQVTTNEKLFF
TGTGCCAGCAGCTCGGGACAGGTGACAACTAATGAAAAACTGTTTTTT
>TRBV5-6|.|TRBJ1-1|.
CASRQSHSHTEAFF
TGTGCCAGCAGGCAGTCTCACAGCCACACTGAAGCTTTCTTT
>TRBV5-1|.|TRBJ1-2|.
CASSVSRGNYGYTF
TGCGCCAGCAGCGTCTCTAGGGGGAACTATGGCTACACCTTC
>TRBV7-8|.|TRBJ1-1|.
CASSLGPVNTEAFF
TGTGCCAGCAGCTTAGGGCCAGTGAACACTGAAGCTTTCTTT
>TRBV4-2|.|TRBJ2-4|once
CASSQAAATKNIQYF
TGTGCCAGCAGCCAAGCGGCAGCGACCAAAAACATTCAGTACTTC
>TRBV30|TRBD2|TRBJ2-6|.
CAGTTLPSGANVLTF
TGTGCCGGGACTACCCTCCCTTCTGGGGCCAACGTCCTGACTTTC
>TRBV28|.|TRBJ1-2|.
CASSLGGDGLYGYTF
TGTGCCAGCAGTTTGGGGGGGGACGGGCTATATGGCTACACCTTC
>TRBV2|TRBD1|TRBJ1-4|.
CASSVGTGEIGKLFF
TGTGCCAGCAGTGTCGGGACAGGGGAGATCGGAAAACTGTTTTTT
>TRBV5-1|TRBD2|TRBJ2-3|.
CASRSGTTDTQYF
TGCGCCAGCAGGAGCGGGACCACAGATACGCAGTATTTT
>TRBV19|.|TRBJ1-5|once
CASNQGLNQPQHF
TGTGCCAGTAACCAGGGGCTTAATCAGCCCCAGCATTTT
>TRBV27|.|TRBJ2-7|.
CASSVGEWFTSIDEQYF
TGTGCCAGCAGTGTAGGGGAATGGTTTACCTCTATCGACGAGCAGTACTTC
>TRBV14|TRBD2|TRBJ2-3|.
CASSQEGASGYTDTQYF
TGTGCCAGCAGCCAAGAAGGCGCTAGCGGATACACAGATACGCAGTATTTT
>TRBV6-1|TRBD1|TRBJ2-3|.
CASRRDRDTDTQYF
TGTGCCAGCAGACGGGACAGGGACACAGATACGCAGTATTTT
>TRBV4-1|TRBD1|TRBJ1-4|.
CASSQGGRGQVLRAEKLFF
TGCGCCAGCAGCCAAGGGGGGCGGGGACAGGTGCTTAGAGCAGAAAAACTGTTTTTT
>TRBV20-1|.|TRBJ2-3|.
CSASGDTQYF
TGCAGTGCCTCGGGGGATACGCAGTATTTT
>TRBV19|.|TRBJ2-3|once
CASSFLTGTDTQYF
TGTGCCAGTAGTTTCCTGACAGGCACAGATACGCAGTATTTT
>TRBV6-5|.|TRBJ2-3|once
CASNKGGSTDTQYF
TGTGCCAGCAATAAGGGGGGGAGCACAGATACGCAGTATTTT
>TRBV5-6|TRBD1|TRBJ1-4|.
CASSGGGQGEEKLFF
TGTGCCAGCAGCGGGGGGGGACAGGGAGAGGAAAAACTGTTTTTT
>TRBV10-3|.|TRBJ1-1|.
CAISETETMNTEAFF
TGTGCCATCAGTGAAACCGAGACAATGAACACTGAAGCTTTCTTT
>TRBV6-5|TRBD1|TRBJ1-5|.
CASSGDRGNQPQHF
TGTGCCAGCAGTGGGGACAGGGGCAATCAGCCCCAGCATTTT
>TRBV5-6|.|TRBJ1-4|.
CASSPLGGVSNEKLFF
TGTGCCAGCAGCCCCCTAGGGGGGGTTTCTAATGAAAAACTGTTTTTT
>TRBV18|.|TRBJ2-1|.
CASSPGGRDEQFF
TGTGCCAGCTCACCCGGGGGGCGGGATGAGCAGTTCTTC
>TRBV10-3|.|TRBJ1-1|.
CAISDGSEAFF
TGTGCCATCAGTGACGGGTCCGAAGCTTTCTTT
>TRBV15|.|TRBJ2-1|.
CATSRDFTAEGNEQFF
TGTGCCACCAGCAGAGATTTTACGGCCGAGGGCAATGAGCAGTTCTTC
>TRBV7-9|TRBD1|TRBJ2-2|.
CASSLDRAGGRGTGELFF
TGTGCCAGCAGCTTAGATCGGGCAGGGGGCAGAGGAACCGGGGAGCTGTTTTTT
>TRBV6-1|TRBD2|TRBJ2-7|.
CASSQSGSRSYEQYF
TGTGCCAGCAGCCAAAGCGGGAGTCGGTCCTACGAGCAGTACTTC
>TRBV5-1|TRBD1|TRBJ1-1|.
CASSWTGLHMNTEAFF
TGCGCCAGCAGCTGGACAGGGCTACACATGAACACTGAAGCTTTCTTT
>TRBV10-2|.|TRBJ1-5|.
CASSVGGSNQPQHF
TGCGCCAGCAGTGTCGGGGGAAGCAATCAGCCCCAGCATTTT
>TRBV5-5|TRBD1|TRBJ1-5|.
CASSFGQGNNQPQHF
TGTGCCAGCAGCTTCGGACAGGGAAACAATCAGCCCCAGCATTTT